Sequencing of this T cell receptor beta chain was carried out in a study of blood T cell repertoires in COVID-19. Study information: COVID-19 samples from acute and convalescent phases originated in the United States, Italy and Spain.

Assay used: immunoSEQ multiplex PCR; TCRdb lists only in-frame clones, some missing. The data show over 150,000 clones, with 80% to 85% seen just once and over 12% held by the top ten. Deletions cut 6 bases from V and 7 bases from J, with 16 bases between. CDR3 length: 15 amino acids. Germline V gives CDR1 PRHDT, CDR2 FYEKMQ (reference sequence). This chain links TRBV13 with TRBJ1-6; D is perhaps TRBD1 (6 bases). The TCR sequence derives from a man aged 18 to 30 with active or convalescent COVID-19. The source material was peripheral blood. CDR3 sequence reads: CASSSRTAANSPLHF. The CDR3 DNA follows: TGTGCCAGCAGTTCCCGGACAGCCGCAAATTCACCCCTCCACTTT.